Each of the 25 T cell receptor beta chains below was sequenced from the same sample in a study of blood T cell repertoires in COVID-19 (TCRdb year 2020). The library came from the immunoSEQ multiplex PCR assay. TCRdb provides this immuneACCESS table in a form limited to in-frame rearrangements. Some clones are lacking; in checked studies, under half of them reflect an unresolved V gene, and why the rest are absent is not known. The sample has around 170,000 clones on record, approximately 80% of them singletons. The ten largest make up approximately 13% of the sample. The specimen sequenced was peripheral blood. Every receptor here comes from a man in his 70s who had recovered from COVID-19.

The chain uses TRBV28 and TRBJ2-5; 7 nucleotides align to TRBD1. Germline V gives CDR1 MDHEN, CDR2 SYDVKM. V shed 6 bases and J 7 bases; nucleotides not matched to a gene: 11. The CDR3 has 14 residues. CDR3 DNA sequence: TGTGCCAGCAGCTTGGGACAGATAAAAGGGACCCAGTACTTC. Its protein is CASSLGQIKGTQYF.

The chain carries TRBV6-6 and TRBJ1-3; TRBD1 is a possible D gene (5 bases). V lost 7 bases, J lost 1 base, and 14 bases lay in between. Looked up from germline, CDR1 is MNHNY and CDR2 is SVGAGI (reference sequence). The CDR3 is made up of 15 amino acids. The CDR3 bases are TGTGCCAGCAAGGGGCCGGGGGGATCTGGAAACACCATATATTTT. Amino acid sequence: CASKGPGGSGNTIYF.

The chain links TRBV10-3 to TRBJ2-2, with 7 bases identical to TRBD2. The V and J ends lost 2 bases and 4 bases, in that order; junction bases with no gene match: 7. The CDR3 sequence is 16 residues long. In germline, CDR1 is ENHRY, CDR2 SYGVKD. CDR3 nucleotides: TGTGCCATCAGTGAGCGGGAGGCCAAAGGCACCGGGGAGCTGTTTTTT. Its translation: CAISEREAKGTGELFF.

The chain is built from TRBV29-1 and TRBJ2-3; 11 positions agree with TRBD2. This CDR3 has 16 residues. The V and J ends lost 4 bases and 3 bases, in that order; junction bases with no gene match: 9. Germline CDR1 is SQVTM and CDR2 is ANQGSEA. For the CDR3, the DNA is TGCAGCGTTGTGGGGGGTAGCGGGAGGGCGACAGATACGCAGTATTTT. Translating it yields CSVVGGSGRATDTQYF.

The chain is built from TRBV10-2 and TRBJ2-1; D is perhaps TRBD2 (5 bases). The germline gives CDR1 WSHSY, CDR2 SAAADI. Between the trimmed V and J ends, which lost 8 bases and 6 bases, there was a span of 11 bases. This CDR3 is built from 12 residues. CDR3 residues: CASGIGGNEQFF. The CDR3 DNA follows: TGCGCCAGCGGGATCGGAGGCAATGAGCAGTTCTTC.

The genes are TRBV10-2 and TRBJ1-5; maybe TRBD1 (6 bases). The CDR3 totals 14 residues. Germline values: CDR1 WSHSY, CDR2 SAAADI. The germline V and J ends were trimmed by 5 bases and 4 bases, with 12 bases remaining between them. The CDR3 nucleotides read TGCGCCAGCAGTCCACAGGGAAATAATCAGCCCCAGCATTTT. It yields the protein CASSPQGNNQPQHF.

This clone was counted a single time. V and J are TRBV13 and TRBJ1-2; a possible D gene is TRBD1 (6 bases). The CDR3 runs to 15 residues. Germline CDR1 is PRHDT and CDR2 is FYEKMQ (reference sequence). V was pared by 0 bases and J by 8 bases, with 16 bases between. This CDR3 reads CASSLGSGALRGYTF. The CDR3 region has the DNA TGTGCCAGCAGCTTAGGGTCAGGGGCCCTTAGGGGCTACACCTTC.

This CDR3 is CASSDGLAGSSDTQYF. CDR3 DNA: TGTGCCAGTAGTGATGGACTAGCGGGTTCTAGTGATACGCAGTATTTT. The chain couples TRBV19 to TRBJ2-3, with 11 nucleotides matching TRBD2. CDR1 and CDR2 from the germline V gene are LNHDA and SQIVND (reference sequence). J lost 6 bases, V lost 5 bases, and 10 bases had no gene match. This CDR3 is 16 amino acids long.

This clone occurred a few times. This chain connects TRBV21-1 to TRBJ1-1; no DNA check was done on the table's D call, TRBD1. TRBV21-1 represents a pseudogene. This CDR3 has 17 amino acids. This chain's CDR3 is CASSTGQRGEKDTEAFF. In nucleotides, the CDR3 is TGTGCCAGCAGCACCGGACAGAGAGGGGAGAAGGACACTGAAGCTTTCTTT.

The rearrangement links TRBV9 to TRBJ2-7, with a tentative D call TRBD2 (5 bases). This CDR3 comprises 13 residues. Germline lookup yields CDR1 SGDLS and CDR2 YYNGEE. Trimming left V 7 bases short and J 1 base short, with 12 bases between. The CDR3 spells CASGTGSSYEQYF. CDR3 nucleotide sequence: TGTGCCAGCGGTACGGGATCGTCCTACGAGCAGTACTTC.

This chain connects TRBV5-6 to TRBJ1-2, with TRBD1 identical over 10 bases. CDR3 length: 14 residues. The germline gives CDR1 SGHDT, CDR2 YYEEEE. Trimming cost V 2 bases and J 7 bases; bases outside gene matches: 5. The chain's CDR3 is CASSFGTGDGGYTF. CDR3 DNA sequence: TGTGCCAGCAGCTTTGGGACAGGGGATGGTGGCTACACCTTC.

In the case of this clone: The junction and the germline gene differ at one end; a read error may be behind it. V gene TRBV6-5 combines with J gene TRBJ1-2; 9 bases match TRBD1. The CDR3 runs 15 residues. The germline gives CDR1 MNHEY, CDR2 SVGAGI. The CDR3 nucleotides read TGTGCCAGCAGCCTCCCGGGACAGGGTAACGATGGCTACACCTTC. It translates to CASSLPGQGNDGYTF.

The chain combines TRBV7-2 with TRBJ1-5, with D perhaps matching TRBD1 (6 bases). This CDR3 is 15 amino acids long. The germline gives CDR1 SGHTA, CDR2 FQGNSA. V dropped 4 bases and J dropped 5 bases, with 15 bases sitting between them. The CDR3 region is CASSSNWGGDQPQHF. The DNA of the CDR3 is TGTGCCAGCAGCTCCAATTGGGGGGGCGATCAGCCCCAGCATTTT.

The chain uses TRBV27 and TRBJ1-5; weak D call: TRBD1 (6 bases). Trimming shortened V by 4 bases and J by 6 bases, and 13 bases separated the two germline ends. CDR1 and CDR2 from the germline V gene are MNHEY and SMNVEV (reference sequence). The CDR3 loop spans 14 amino acids. The CDR3 protein is CASSSGRTVQPQHF. The DNA of the CDR3 is TGTGCCAGCAGTTCTGGCAGGACAGTTCAGCCCCAGCATTTT.

This chain links TRBV5-1 with TRBJ2-5, with D perhaps matching TRBD2 (5 bases). CDR3 length equals 14 residues. Trimming took off 4 bases at V and 0 bases at J, with 10 bases between the two ends. The germline V gene encodes CDR1 SGHRS and CDR2 YFSETQ. CDR3 coding DNA: TGCGCCAGCAGCCTTACGGGGAACCAAGAGACCCAGTACTTC. Residues: CASSLTGNQETQYF. Full variable domain (rest looked up from reference TRBV5-1 and TRBJ2-5): KAGVTQTPRYLIKTRGQQVTLSCSPISGHRSVSWYQQTPGQGLQFLFEYFSETQRNKGNFPGRFSGRQFSNSRSEMNVSTLELGDSALYLCASSLTGNQETQYFGPGTRLLVL.

V is TRBV28 and J is TRBJ2-7; a possible D gene is TRBD1 (5 bases). In germline, CDR1 is MDHEN, CDR2 SYDVKM. CDR3 size: 13 residues. Trimming removed 5 bases at V and 12 bases at J, with 20 bases between. CDR3 coding DNA: TGTGCCAGCAGTCCCCCCCAGGGCACGGCTTCGTACTTC. It translates to CASSPPQGTASYF.

CDR3 sequence: CASSRPGLAGGSRTGELFF. The DNA for the CDR3 is TGTGCCAGCAGTAGGCCGGGACTAGCGGGAGGAAGTCGGACCGGGGAGCTGTTTTTT. The chain couples TRBV28 to TRBJ2-2; 15 bases are a match to TRBD2. CDR1 and CDR2 (germline): MDHEN, SYDVKM. V was clipped by 5 bases and J by 5 bases; unmatched bases: 12. CDR3 length: 19 amino acids. Variable domain in full (rest from reference TRBV28 and TRBJ2-2): DVKVTQSSRYLVKRTGEKVFLECVQDMDHENMFWYRQDPGLGLRLIYFSYDVKMKEKGDIPEGYSVSREKKERFSLILESASTNQTSMYLCASSRPGLAGGSRTGELFFGEGSRLTVL.

The chain couples TRBV5-1 to TRBJ1-2; D call uncertain. The CDR3 is made up of 14 amino acids. Germline V gene lookup returns CDR1 SGHRS and CDR2 YFSETQ. The V and J ends lost 0 bases and 6 bases respectively, with 12 bases between them. This chain's CDR3 is CASSLGVQAHGYTF. CDR3 nucleotides: TGCGCCAGCAGCTTGGGTGTGCAGGCCCATGGCTACACCTTC.

The V gene is TRBV5-1, the J gene TRBJ2-3; TRBD1 aligns across 10 bases. Germline trimming cut 4 bases from V and 3 bases from J; bases unmatched to any gene: 11. CDR1 and CDR2 from the germline V gene are SGHRS and YFSETQ. The CDR3 has 17 residues. The CDR3 nucleotides read TGCGCCAGCAGCCCATACTCGACAGGGGGCGAGACAGATACGCAGTATTTT. Translation gives CASSPYSTGGETDTQYF.

The chain links TRBV7-3 to TRBJ2-1; 8 positions agree with TRBD2. CDR1 and CDR2 (germline): SGHTA, FQGTGA. The CDR3 consists of 14 residues. Germline trimming cut 7 bases from V and 4 bases from J; bases unmatched to any gene: 6. The CDR3 sequence is CASTFSGDYNEQFF. The DNA for the CDR3 is TGTGCCAGCACTTTTAGCGGGGATTACAATGAGCAGTTCTTC.

The chain joins TRBV10-3 to TRBJ2-2, with 7 bases that match TRBD2. Germline values: CDR1 ENHRY, CDR2 SYGVKD. V lost 7 bases to trimming and J lost 6 bases; unmatched junction nucleotides: 5. CDR3 length: 13 amino acids. CDR3 coding DNA: TGTGCCATCAAAGGACTAGAGGCCGGGGAGCTGTTTTTT. Translation gives CAIKGLEAGELFF.

The V and J genes are TRBV6-6 and TRBJ1-5, with 9 nucleotides matching TRBD1. Looked up from germline, CDR1 is MNHNY and CDR2 is SVGAGI (reference sequence). Trimming cost V 7 bases and J 4 bases; bases outside gene matches: 8. CDR3 length: 15 residues. In DNA form, the CDR3 reads TGTGCCAGCACCCACACAGGGGGCGAGAATCAGCCCCAGCATTTT. Its protein product is CASTHTGGENQPQHF.

This clone was seen only a few times. The chain combines TRBV4-1 with TRBJ2-7; tentative D call: TRBD2 (5 bases). From germline, CDR1 is MGHRA and CDR2 YSYEKL. The CDR3 is made up of 15 amino acids. V lost 1 base and J 2 bases, leaving 12 bases between the germline ends. CDR3 sequence reads: CASSQGTAQTYEQYF. The CDR3 DNA sequence: TGCGCCAGCAGCCAAGGGACTGCCCAAACCTACGAGCAGTACTTC.

The CDR3 protein is CASSPRGVGNTEAFF. For the CDR3, the DNA is TGTGCCAGCTCACCCAGGGGGGTTGGGAACACTGAAGCTTTCTTT. V is TRBV18 and J is TRBJ1-1; 7 bases fit TRBD1. The CDR3 extends over 15 amino acids. CDR1 and CDR2 from the germline V gene are KGHSH and LQKENI. V shed 3 bases and J 1 base; nucleotides not matched to a gene: 5.

This CDR3 is CATSDLSAGGNTGELFF. For the CDR3, the DNA is TGTGCCACCAGTGATTTAAGCGCCGGGGGGAACACCGGGGAGCTGTTTTTT. V and J are TRBV24-1 and TRBJ2-2; D perhaps matches TRBD2 (6 bases). The length of the CDR3 is 17 residues. Germline CDR1 is KGHDR and CDR2 is SFDVKD. Between the trimmed V and J ends, which lost 1 base and 1 base, there was a span of 12 bases.